This TCR beta chain was recorded in a study of T cell responses to AZD1222 COVID-19 vaccine. General observations from the study: Seropositivity was recorded at baseline in only 6 or 7 AZD1222 recipients. Repertoire sampling occurred only after the peak T cell response. There were mostly white British donors and more females than males, and clonal diversity was possibly underestimated. Across the whole spike, CD4 TCRs peaked at regions 160-218 and 743-854.

The CDR3 is made up of 12 amino acids. Germline V gives CDR1 SEHNR, CDR2 FQNEAQ (reference sequence). Trimming cost V 5 bases and J 8 bases, with 10 bases left between them. Measured with immunoSEQ multiplex PCR; TCRdb has only the in-frame clones, and not every one. The table has around 100,000 clones, 91% seen once. On this clone: What it binds is unknown.

The sequenced sample was peripheral blood, obtained on day 0 of AZD1222 vaccination. The chain employs TRBV7-9 and TRBJ2-1; TRBD1 is a possible D gene (5 bases). This TCR derives from an adult in good health. As DNA, the CDR3 is TGTGCCAGCAGCCCCAGGGTCCATGAGCAGTTCTTC. It yields the protein CASSPRVHEQFF.